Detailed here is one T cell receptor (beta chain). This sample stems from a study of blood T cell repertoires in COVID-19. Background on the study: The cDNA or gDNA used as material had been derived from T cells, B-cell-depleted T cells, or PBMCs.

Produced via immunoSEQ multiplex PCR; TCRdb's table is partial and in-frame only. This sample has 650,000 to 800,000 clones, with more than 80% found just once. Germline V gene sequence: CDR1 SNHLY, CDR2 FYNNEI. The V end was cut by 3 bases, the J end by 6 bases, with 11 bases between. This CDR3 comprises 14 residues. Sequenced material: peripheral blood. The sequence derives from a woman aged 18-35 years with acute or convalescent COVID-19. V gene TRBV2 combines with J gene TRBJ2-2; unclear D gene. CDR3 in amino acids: CASSETGVPGELFF. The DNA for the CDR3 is TGTGCCAGCAGTGAGACGGGTGTGCCCGGGGAGCTGTTTTTT.